These 5 T cell receptor beta chains came from one sample sequenced in a study of blood T cell repertoires in COVID-19. Profiling relied on immunoSEQ multiplex PCR, and the TCRdb table lists in-frame clones only, not all of them. The sample gives around 160,000 clones, roughly 90% of which show up once; more than 1% is in the top ten. Sequencing was carried out using PBMCs or T cells enriched from blood (not recorded which). Every receptor here comes from a woman in her thirties with acute COVID-19.

J is TRBJ1-2 and V is TRBV10-3, with 11 bases that match TRBD1. The CDR3 has 16 residues. Germline CDR1 is ENHRY and CDR2 is SYGVKD. Trimming took 4 bases from V and 3 from J; bases not matched to a gene: 7. The CDR3 is CAISGTGGGLDYGYTF. In nucleotides, the CDR3 is TGTGCCATCAGTGGGACAGGGGGCGGATTAGACTATGGCTACACCTTC.

The V and J genes are TRBV24-1 and TRBJ1-2; D call uncertain. Per germline, CDR1 KGHDR and CDR2 SFDVKD. The CDR3 has 12 residues. The ends were cut back, 0 bases at V and 8 bases at J, with 6 bases in the middle. The chain's CDR3 is CATSDLVEGYTF. DNA for the CDR3: TGTGCCACCAGTGATTTGGTAGAAGGCTACACCTTC.

The rearrangement links TRBV20-1 to TRBJ2-5; 7 nucleotides align to TRBD1. V trimming: 6 bases; J trimming: 0 bases; junction bases outside the gene matches: 7. In germline, CDR1 is DFQATT, CDR2 SNEGSKA (reference sequence). This CDR3 comprises 14 residues. This chain's CDR3 is CSASDRVNQETQYF. For the CDR3, the DNA is TGCAGTGCCAGTGACAGGGTGAACCAAGAGACCCAGTACTTC.

The chain joins TRBV7-9 to TRBJ1-1; tentatively, D is TRBD1 (5 bases). V lost 7 bases and J 3 bases, leaving 12 bases between the germline ends. The CDR3 covers 13 residues. CDR1 and CDR2 (germline): SEHNR, FQNEAQ (reference sequence). The CDR3 protein is CASTLGGYTEAFF. The DNA of the CDR3 is TGTGCCAGCACTCTCGGGGGGTACACTGAAGCTTTCTTT. The variable domain in full, with the rest retrieved from reference TRBV7-9 and TRBJ1-1, is DTGVSQNPRHKITKRGQNVTFRCDPISEHNRLYWYRQTLGQGPEFLTYFQNEAQLEKSRLLSDRFSAERPKGSFSTLEIQRTEQGDSAMYLCASTLGGYTEAFFGQGTRLTVV.

As concerns this clone: Additional DNA sequences in this sample encode the identical CDR3. The chain employs TRBV12-3 or TRBV12-4 and TRBJ1-6; D remains unclear. Trimming left V 1 base short and J 12 bases short, with 4 bases between. The CDR3 is 11 amino acids. The CDR3 protein is CASSLGGPLHF. In nucleotides, the CDR3 is TGTGCCAGCAGTTTAGGAGGACCCCTCCACTTT.